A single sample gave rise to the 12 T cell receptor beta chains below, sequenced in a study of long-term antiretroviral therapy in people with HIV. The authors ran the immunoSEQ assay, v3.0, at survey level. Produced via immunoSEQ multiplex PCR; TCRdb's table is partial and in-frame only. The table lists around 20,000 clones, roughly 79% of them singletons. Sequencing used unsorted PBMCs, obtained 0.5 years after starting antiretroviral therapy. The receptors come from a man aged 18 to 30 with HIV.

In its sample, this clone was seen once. The CDR3, as DNA: TGTGCCAGCACCCTACTAGCGGAGATTTACAATGAGCAGTTCTTC. The encoded protein is CASTLLAEIYNEQFF. The chain recombines TRBV11-2 with TRBJ2-1, with 8 bases matching TRBD2. CDR3 length equals 15 residues. Germline CDR1 is SGHAT and CDR2 is FQNNGV. V lost 7 bases, J lost 4 bases, and 9 bases stayed unmatched. Based on the CDR3 plus reference TRBV11-2 and TRBJ2-1, the full variable domain is EAGVAQSPRYKIIEKRQSVAFWCNPISGHATLYWYQQILGQGPKLLIQFQNNGVVDDSQLPKDRFSAERLKGVDSTLKIQPAKLEDSAVYLCASTLLAEIYNEQFFGPGTRLTVL.

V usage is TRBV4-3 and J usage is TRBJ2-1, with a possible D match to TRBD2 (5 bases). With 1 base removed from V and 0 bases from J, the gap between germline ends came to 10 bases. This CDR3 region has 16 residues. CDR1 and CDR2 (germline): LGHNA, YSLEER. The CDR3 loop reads CASSQGLQSSYNEQFF. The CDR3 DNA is TGCGCCAGCAGCCAAGGACTACAGAGCTCCTACAATGAGCAGTTCTTC.

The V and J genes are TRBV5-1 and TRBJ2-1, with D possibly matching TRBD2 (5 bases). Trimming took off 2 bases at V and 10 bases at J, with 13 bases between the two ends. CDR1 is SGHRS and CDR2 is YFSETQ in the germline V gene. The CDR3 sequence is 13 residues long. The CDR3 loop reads CASSLLDWKEQFF. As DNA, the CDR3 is TGCGCCAGCAGCTTACTAGACTGGAAGGAGCAGTTCTTC.

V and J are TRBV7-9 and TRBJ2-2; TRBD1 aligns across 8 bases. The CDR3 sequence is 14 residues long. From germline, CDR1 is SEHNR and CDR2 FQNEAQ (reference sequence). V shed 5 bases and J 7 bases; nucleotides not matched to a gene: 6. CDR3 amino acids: CASSTRQGFGELFF. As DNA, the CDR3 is TGTGCCAGCAGCACCCGACAGGGGTTCGGGGAGCTGTTTTTT. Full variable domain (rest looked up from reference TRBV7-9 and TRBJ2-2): DTGVSQNPRHKITKRGQNVTFRCDPISEHNRLYWYRQTLGQGPEFLTYFQNEAQLEKSRLLSDRFSAERPKGSFSTLEIQRTEQGDSAMYLCASSTRQGFGELFFGEGSRLTVL.

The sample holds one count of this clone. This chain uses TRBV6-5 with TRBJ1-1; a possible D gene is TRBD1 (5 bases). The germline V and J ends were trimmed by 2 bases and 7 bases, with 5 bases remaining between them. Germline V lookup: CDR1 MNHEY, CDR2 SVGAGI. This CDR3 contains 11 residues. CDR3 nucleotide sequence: TGTGCCAGCAGTTACGGGGGTGAAGCTTTCTTT. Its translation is CASSYGGEAFF.

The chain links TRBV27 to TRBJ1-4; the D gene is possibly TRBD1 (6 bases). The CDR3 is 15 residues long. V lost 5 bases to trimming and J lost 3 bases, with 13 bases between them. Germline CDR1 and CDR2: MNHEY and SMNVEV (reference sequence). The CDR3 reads CASSPSGTSNEKLFF. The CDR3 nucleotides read TGTGCCAGCAGTCCCTCCGGGACATCTAATGAAAAACTGTTTTTT.

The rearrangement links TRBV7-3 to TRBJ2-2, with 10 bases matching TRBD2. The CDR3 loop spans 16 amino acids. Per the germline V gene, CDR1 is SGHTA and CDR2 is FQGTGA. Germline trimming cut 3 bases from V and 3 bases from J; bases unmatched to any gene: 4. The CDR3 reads CASSFEAGGDTGELFF. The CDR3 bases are TGTGCCAGCAGCTTCGAAGCGGGGGGGGACACCGGGGAGCTGTTTTTT. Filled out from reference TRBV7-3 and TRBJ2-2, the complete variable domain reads GAGVSQTPSNKVTEKGKYVELRCDPISGHTALYWYRQSLGQGPEFLIYFQGTGAADDSGLPNDRFFAVRPEGSVSTLKIQRTERGDSAVYLCASSFEAGGDTGELFFGEGSRLTVL.

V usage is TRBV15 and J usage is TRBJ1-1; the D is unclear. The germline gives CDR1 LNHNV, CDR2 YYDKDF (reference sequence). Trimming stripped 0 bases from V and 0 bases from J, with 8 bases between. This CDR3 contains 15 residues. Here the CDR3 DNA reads TGTGCCACCAGCAGAGAGGGCAGATTGAACACTGAAGCTTTCTTT. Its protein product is CATSREGRLNTEAFF.

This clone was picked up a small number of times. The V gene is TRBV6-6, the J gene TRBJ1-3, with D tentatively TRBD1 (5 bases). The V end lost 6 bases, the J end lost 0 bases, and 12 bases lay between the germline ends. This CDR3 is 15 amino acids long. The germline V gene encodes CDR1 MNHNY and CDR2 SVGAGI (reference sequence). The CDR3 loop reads CASRADRRSGNTIYF. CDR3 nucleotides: TGTGCCAGCAGAGCCGACAGACGCTCTGGAAACACCATATATTTT.

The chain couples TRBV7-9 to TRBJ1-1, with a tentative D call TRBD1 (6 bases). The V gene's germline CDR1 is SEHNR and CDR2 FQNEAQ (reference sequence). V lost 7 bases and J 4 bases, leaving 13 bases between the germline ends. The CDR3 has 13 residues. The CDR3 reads CASTAAGATEAFF. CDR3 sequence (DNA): TGTGCCAGCACGGCCGCAGGGGCCACTGAAGCTTTCTTT.

CDR3 nucleotides: TGCGCCAGCAGCGTCCGGGGGGGACAAGAGACCCAGTACTTC. As protein: CASSVRGGQETQYF. The V call is TRBV4-3, the J call TRBJ2-5, with 8 bases aligning to TRBD2. Trimming at V came to 5 bases and at J to 2 bases, leaving 4 bases not matched to a gene. Germline V lookup: CDR1 LGHNA, CDR2 YSLEER. This CDR3 is built from 14 residues.

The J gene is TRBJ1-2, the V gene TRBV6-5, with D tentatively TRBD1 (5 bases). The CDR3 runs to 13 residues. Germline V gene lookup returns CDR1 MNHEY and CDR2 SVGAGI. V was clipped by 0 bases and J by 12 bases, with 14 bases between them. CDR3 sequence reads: CASSYSITGGNTF. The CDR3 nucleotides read TGTGCCAGCAGTTACTCGATAACGGGGGGAAACACCTTC.